The T cell receptor (beta chain) described here comes from a study of T cells in Graves' hyperthyroidism and ophthalmopathy. Overall study findings and caveats: A model of 13 V-J pairs discriminated ophthalmopathy from stable hyperthyroidism.

Amplification yielded TCR beta CDR3 regions, with RNA transcripts as the source. TCR CDR3 underwent first-round RT-PCR with the HTBI primer set. TCRdb ran MiXCR on the multiplex PCR reads and lists one entry per CDR3 protein. The data show about 620,000 distinct CDR3 sequences, under 20% seen once. Stable disease denoted Graves' hyperthyroidism without ophthalmopathy progression within 18 months. Uncontrolled infections, other autoimmune diseases, pregnancy or lactation led to exclusion of patients. CDR1 is SGHNT and CDR2 is YENEEA in the germline V gene. CDR3 length equals 15 residues. Comments on this clonotype: The antigen remains unidentified. One end of the junction does not line up with germline, which may come from a read error.

The chain carries TRBV11-3 and TRBJ2-1, with 12 bases aligning to TRBD2. This sequence was found in a young woman with Graves' hyperthyroidism. Source material: blood. The chain's CDR3 is CASSFGLAGGNEQLF. The CDR3 nucleotides are TGTGCCAGCAGCTTTGGGCTAGCGGGAGGGAATGAGCAGCTCTTC.